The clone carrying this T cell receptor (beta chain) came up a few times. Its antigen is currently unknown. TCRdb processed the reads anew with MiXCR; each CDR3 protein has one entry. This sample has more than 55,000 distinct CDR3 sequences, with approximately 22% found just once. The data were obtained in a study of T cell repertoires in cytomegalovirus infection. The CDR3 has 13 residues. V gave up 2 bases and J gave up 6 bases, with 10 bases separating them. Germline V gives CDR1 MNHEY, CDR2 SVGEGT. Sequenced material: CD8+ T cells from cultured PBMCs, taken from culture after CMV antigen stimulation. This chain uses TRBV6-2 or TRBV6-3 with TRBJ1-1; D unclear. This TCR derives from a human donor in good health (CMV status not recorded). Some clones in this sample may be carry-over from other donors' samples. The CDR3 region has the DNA TGTGCCAGCAGTTACATGCGGCCCCCTGAAGCTTTCTTT. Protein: CASSYMRPPEAFF.